This T cell receptor (beta chain) was sequenced for a study of sequential checkpoint blockade in melanoma. Study information: Patients were randomized 1:1 to nivolumab-then-ipilimumab or ipilimumab-then-nivolumab first-line. Both treatment sequences were followed by maintenance nivolumab.

The protocol was immunoSEQ multiplex PCR, while the TCRdb copy is restricted to in-frame clones and leaves out a portion. The sample carries approximately 37,000 clones, roughly 81% recorded once. The CDR3 consists of 15 residues. V was trimmed by 2 bases and J by 2 bases, leaving 9 bases between them. Germline loops: CDR1 MDHEN, CDR2 SYDVKM. Treatment specified: randomized to nivolumab then ipilimumab (arm A) or the reverse (arm B). Patients had received no earlier DNA-damaging chemotherapy. Live CD3+CD8+ CD19− CD56− cells were sorted from PBMCs. Material: CD8+ T cells sorted from blood (inferred from file names), obtained from a patient given nivolumab and ipilimumab in sequence. This receptor was taken from a human donor with melanoma. The chain employs TRBV28 and TRBJ2-2, with D perhaps matching TRBD2 (6 bases). The DNA for the CDR3 is TGTGCCAGCAGTTTACTAGCGATAAACACCGGGGAGCTGTTTTTT. Residues: CASSLLAINTGELFF.